The 17 T cell receptor beta chains below come from one sample, sequenced in a study of T cell clonality in common variable immunodeficiency. The data were produced by immunoSEQ multiplex PCR, yet TCRdb's version contains in-frame clones alone and is incomplete. The sample yields roughly 50,000 clones, without any singletons. The sequenced sample was peripheral blood mononuclear cells. These receptors were collected from a person aged 18 to 70 in good health.

This clone was recorded a few times. Read sequence stops 3 residues before the CDR3 end, and the germline J gene provides the missing end. This sequence joins TRBV11-3 and TRBJ1-2; TRBD1 matches at 8 bases. Germline-derived CDR1 and CDR2 are SGHNT and YENEEA. The V gene end was trimmed by 5 bases and the J gene end by 7 bases; junction bases not matched to a gene: 6. The CDR3 consists of 13 residues. This CDR3 is CASSPPGQAGYTF. CDR3 bases read: TGTGCCAGCAGCCCGCCGGGACAGGCTGGC.

At least ten counts were recorded for this clone. The read ends 3 residues shy of where the CDR3 ends; the end is completed using the germline J gene. J is TRBJ1-6 and V is TRBV27, with D perhaps matching TRBD1 (5 bases). Germline lookup yields CDR1 MNHEY and CDR2 SMNVEV (reference sequence). CDR3 length: 14 residues. Trimming shortened V by 4 bases and J by 10 bases, and 14 bases separated the two germline ends. The chain's CDR3 is CASSWRRGGSPLHF. The sequenced part of the CDR3 DNA is TGTGCCAGCAGTTGGCGACGGGGGGGATCACCC.

Details on this clone: Sequencing ends 3 residues short of the CDR3 end; the germline J gene provides the rest. J is TRBJ2-7 and V is TRBV7-9; TRBD1 matches at 7 bases. The J segment lost 0 bases and the V segment lost 5 bases, leaving 7 bases of the junction unmatched. CDR1 is SEHNR and CDR2 is FQNEAQ in the germline V gene (reference sequence). The CDR3 runs to 15 residues. The CDR3 sequence is CASSHPGQSSYEQYF. Partial CDR3 DNA: TGTGCCAGCAGCCATCCGGGACAGAGCTCCTACGAG.

This clone was detected a few times. The read ends 3 residues early relative to the CDR3; the germline J gene fills the gap. The V call is TRBV7-9, the J call TRBJ1-2, with 8 positions matching TRBD1. This CDR3 region has 15 residues. From germline, CDR1 is SEHNR and CDR2 FQNEAQ (reference sequence). CDR3 DNA (partial): TGTGCCAGCAGCTTAGCCTCAGGAGCAGGGGGCGAC. As protein: CASSLASGAGGD. The entire CDR3 sequence reads CASSLASGAGGDYTF.

This clone has a count of ten or more. The CDR3 goes on 3 residues after the read ends, and that part is filled in from the germline J gene. This chain links TRBV20-1 with TRBJ2-1; 8 bases match TRBD2. The germline V gene has CDR1 DFQATT and CDR2 SNEGSKA (reference sequence). V was pared by 3 bases and J by 3 bases, with 10 bases of the junction left unmatched. The CDR3 consists of 16 residues. Incomplete CDR3 DNA: TGCAGTGCTAGGCCATCTCCGGGAGGGGGCTACAATGAG. Encoded protein: CSARPSPGGGYNE. The CDR3, in full, reads CSARPSPGGGYNEQFF.

This clone was detected ten times or more. The CDR3 end falls 3 residues outside the read, so it is completed with the germline J gene. V usage is TRBV7-1 and J usage is TRBJ2-6; 10 positions agree with TRBD1. TRBV7-1 is an ORF; its function is uncertain. The CDR3 totals 20 residues. The trim removed 3 bases at V and 1 base at J, leaving 12 bases unmatched. The CDR3 DNA, read in part, is TGTGCCAGCAGCTCGTCCCGGGACAGGGGATCGCCGTCTGGGGCCAACGTC. It codes for CASSSSRDRGSPSGANV. The whole CDR3 is CASSSSRDRGSPSGANVLTF.

This clone was seen a handful of times. The observed sequence ends 3 residues before the CDR3 terminus, with the missing tail filled in from the germline J gene. The chain is built from TRBV20-1 and TRBJ1-6; 9 positions agree with TRBD1. The CDR3 loop spans 15 amino acids. CDR1 DFQATT and CDR2 SNEGSKA come from the germline V gene (reference sequence). The V gene end was trimmed by 5 bases and the J gene end by 7 bases; junction bases not matched to a gene: 9. The CDR3: CSAWDRAFMNSPLHF. Partial CDR3 DNA: TGCAGTGCTTGGGACAGGGCGTTTATGAATTCACCC.

This clone came up many times. The CDR3 end is not reached by the read, which stops 3 residues before it; the germline J gene fills it in. The rearrangement links TRBV18 to TRBJ2-1, with a possible D match to TRBD1 (6 bases). V gave up 6 bases and J gave up 5 bases, with 17 bases separating them. This CDR3 comprises 15 residues. The germline V gene encodes CDR1 KGHSH and CDR2 LQKENI. CDR3 DNA, as far as it was read: TGTGCCAGCTCCCAAACAGGGTCGGAGCACAATGAG. As protein: CASSQTGSEHNE. The full CDR3 sequence reads CASSQTGSEHNEQFF.

At least ten counts were recorded for this clone. The read ends 3 residues before the CDR3 terminus; that terminus is restored from the germline J gene. This sequence joins TRBV4-2 and TRBJ1-1; TRBD1 might be the D (6 bases). CDR3 length: 14 residues. Germline lookup yields CDR1 LGHNA and CDR2 YNFKEQ. The V end was cut by 4 bases, the J end by 0 bases, with 9 bases between. This CDR3 reads CASSRTEMNTEAFF. The sequenced CDR3 bases are TGTGCCAGCAGCCGGACAGAAATGAACACTGAA.

This clone has more than one count but fewer than ten. The read comes to an end 3 residues before the CDR3 does, leaving the germline J gene to fill in the end. The rearrangement links TRBV18 to TRBJ2-4, with D maybe TRBD1 (5 bases). This CDR3 region has 15 residues. CDR1 is KGHSH and CDR2 is LQKENI in the germline V gene. The DNA read from the CDR3 is TGTGCCAGCTCACCTGTGACAGTTTCTAACTATGGT. Translation gives CASSPVTVSNYG. The entire CDR3 protein reads CASSPVTVSNYGQYF.

On this clone: The read ends 3 residues before the CDR3 terminus; that terminus is restored from the germline J gene. The chain links TRBV11-3 to TRBJ2-7; tentative D call: TRBD1 (5 bases). Germline loops: CDR1 SGHNT, CDR2 YENEEA. This CDR3 is built from 15 residues. V dropped 5 bases and J dropped 5 bases, with 19 bases sitting between them. CDR3 region: CASSNRVAGYHEQYF. The DNA read from the CDR3 is TGTGCCAGCAGCAACCGAGTGGCAGGGTACCACGAG.

The sample holds many counts of this clone. The read terminates 3 residues ahead of where the CDR3 ends, so the germline J gene completes it. The chain recombines TRBV6-1 with TRBJ2-1; 7 bases match TRBD2. The CDR3 spans 15 residues. Germline V gene sequence: CDR1 MNHNS, CDR2 SASEGT. V trimming: 1 base; J trimming: 1 base; junction bases outside the gene matches: 1. The sequenced CDR3 bases are TGTGCCAGCAGTGAAGGGGGGGGATCCTACAATGAG. Translation: CASSEGGGSYNE. In full, the CDR3 is CASSEGGGSYNEQFF.

There are many counts of this clone. The read ends 3 residues before the CDR3 terminus; that terminus is restored from the germline J gene. The chain joins TRBV7-9 to TRBJ2-7, with a possible D match to TRBD1 (6 bases). Germline V gene lookup returns CDR1 SEHNR and CDR2 FQNEAQ (reference sequence). Trimming removed 0 bases from V and 6 bases from J, with 15 bases in between. The CDR3 runs to 15 residues. CDR3 bases read: TGTGCCAGCAGCTTAGCTACAGGGATGACCCTCGAG. It codes for CASSLATGMTLE. The whole CDR3 is CASSLATGMTLEQYF.

This clone was counted many times. The CDR3 spells CASRERGRSGANVLTF. CDR3 DNA (partial): TGTGCCAGCAGGGAAAGGGGGCGGTCTGGGGCCAACGTC. The V gene is TRBV28, the J gene TRBJ2-6; TRBD1 agrees at 7 bases. The read stops 3 residues short of the end of the CDR3; the missing end is completed from the germline J gene. Unmatched junction bases numbered 6, after V lost 6 bases and J lost 1 base. CDR3 size: 16 residues. Germline CDR1 is MDHEN and CDR2 is SYDVKM.

The CDR3 DNA, read in part, is TGTGCCAGCAGCTTAGGAGGGACAGGGGACTACGAC. Translation gives CASSLGGTGDYD. The whole CDR3 sequence is CASSLGGTGDYDYTF. V gene TRBV7-2 combines with J gene TRBJ1-2; TRBD1 aligns across 10 bases. The read terminates 3 residues before the CDR3 end, so the remaining end is supplied by the germline J gene. The CDR3 runs to 15 residues. The germline CDR1 and CDR2 sequences are SGHTA and FQGNSA.

This clone was recorded many times. Read sequence stops 3 residues before the CDR3 end, and the germline J gene provides the missing end. V usage is TRBV19 and J usage is TRBJ2-3; the D is unclear. The V end was cut by 3 bases, the J end by 0 bases, with 10 bases between. The CDR3 spans 15 residues. Germline V gene sequence: CDR1 LNHDA, CDR2 SQIVND (reference sequence). Incomplete CDR3 DNA: TGTGCCAGTAGTATCTGGCAGGTTAGCACAGATACG. Its translation is CASSIWQVSTDT. The full CDR3 protein reads CASSIWQVSTDTQYF. Filled out from reference TRBV19 and TRBJ2-3, the complete variable domain reads DGGITQSPKYLFRKEGQNVTLSCEQNLNHDAMYWYRQDPGQGLRLIYYSQIVNDFQKGDIAEGYSVSREKKESFPLTVTSAQKNPTAFYLCASSIWQVSTDTQYFGPGTRLTVL.

This clone occurred many times. Compared with germline, one end of the junction differs, possibly owing to a read error. The read comes to an end 3 residues before the CDR3 does, leaving the germline J gene to fill in the end. The genes are TRBV4-2 and TRBJ2-3; TRBD1 is a possible D gene (6 bases). This CDR3 contains 13 residues. Germline loops: CDR1 LGHNA, CDR2 YNFKEQ. The CDR3 here is CASSLEGADTQYF. The CDR3 DNA, read in part, is TGCGCCAGCAGCCTTGAGGGGGCAGATACG.